This is a list of T cell receptor beta chains from one sample in a study of blood T cell repertoires in COVID-19. Profiling relied on immunoSEQ multiplex PCR, and the TCRdb table lists in-frame clones only, not all of them. The sample lists approximately 230,000 clones, 65% to 80% occurring once. Sequencing used peripheral blood. These receptors were taken from a woman between 35 and 50 years old with active or convalescent COVID-19. Both conserved end residues are part of each CDR3.

V: TRBV3-1/TRBV3-2; J: TRBJ1-2; CDR3: CASSPDIAYGYTF
V: TRBV3-1/TRBV3-2; J: TRBJ1-4; CDR3: CASSQGGQGSEKLFF
V: TRBV10-3; J: TRBJ2-3; CDR3: CAISGTSGGAILTDTQYF
V: TRBV6-5; J: TRBJ1-3; CDR3: CASSGTSTGNTIYF
V: TRBV5-5; J: TRBJ2-6; CDR3: CASSSAGAGANVLTF
V: TRBV11-2; J: TRBJ2-3; CDR3: CASSFYRGSTDTQYF
V: TRBV30; J: TRBJ1-2; CDR3: CAWSRQDDLYGYTF
V: TRBV10-1; J: TRBJ2-3; CDR3: CASSRDLSGDTQYF
V: TRBV5-6; J: TRBJ1-1; CDR3: CASSLSLRNTEAFF
V: TRBV7-2; J: TRBJ1-2; CDR3: CASSLLALSHYGYTF
V: TRBV9; J: TRBJ2-7; CDR3: CASNPTGGLYEQYF
V: TRBV6-6; J: TRBJ1-2; CDR3: CASRDRGYGYTF
V: TRBV11-2; J: TRBJ1-2; CDR3: CASSLSPGQANYGYTF
V: TRBV6-5; J: TRBJ1-2; CDR3: CASSVQGFNYGYTF
V: TRBV30; J: TRBJ1-2; CDR3: CAWSDSYGYTF
V: TRBV5-1; J: TRBJ1-4; CDR3: CASSPWGLDSINEKLFF
V: TRBV3-1/TRBV3-2; J: TRBJ1-5; CDR3: CASSQEGGGRGKHQPQHF
V: TRBV5-1; J: TRBJ1-4; CDR3: CASSLRQGGEKLFF
V: TRBV29-1; J: TRBJ2-3; CDR3: CSVVPSSTDTQYF
V: TRBV9; J: TRBJ2-4; CDR3: CASSVEAGGPSDIQYF
V: TRBV4-1; J: TRBJ1-2; CDR3: CASSPLGGPYGYTF
V: TRBV20-1; J: TRBJ2-5; CDR3: CSASRPGVWETQYF
V: TRBV11-2; J: TRBJ1-2; CDR3: CASSLYFEGDGYTF
V: TRBV6-5; J: TRBJ1-4; CDR3: CASSYSGTSDEKLFF
V: TRBV19; J: TRBJ1-6; CDR3: CASSNRQGGMDSPLHF
V: TRBV2; J: TRBJ2-7; CDR3: CASSEDSIAGSSYEQYF
V: TRBV29-1; J: TRBJ1-4; CDR3: CSVGDGGYEKLFF
V: TRBV19; J: TRBJ1-1; CDR3: CASSTTGVEGGTEAFF
V: TRBV5-4; J: TRBJ1-2; CDR3: CASSVRQGATNYGYTF
V: TRBV6-2/TRBV6-3; J: TRBJ2-3; CDR3: CASSYSTGLDTQYF
V: TRBV5-1; J: TRBJ2-3; CDR3: CASSFTNTDTQYF
V: TRBV5-5; J: TRBJ2-7; CDR3: CASSRVPGVQGARYEQYF
V: TRBV7-2; J: TRBJ2-7; CDR3: CASSLDHRATQQYF
V: TRBV6-6; J: TRBJ1-4; CDR3: CASSYSEGLEKLFF
V: TRBV28; J: TRBJ1-6; CDR3: CASSLVEGVRVNSPLHF
V: TRBV19; J: TRBJ1-6; CDR3: CASSPKPVSPLHF
V: TRBV6-1; J: TRBJ2-6; CDR3: CASSEQQGRGANVLTF
V: TRBV21-1; J: TRBJ2-2; CDR3: CASSKLQGGRANTGELFF
V: TRBV18; J: TRBJ1-2; CDR3: CASSPPSRPNYGYTF
V: TRBV19; J: TRBJ1-1; CDR3: CASNLGGRTEAFF
V: TRBV7-6; J: TRBJ2-3; CDR3: CASSPQLGQASWTDTQYF
V: TRBV13; J: TRBJ2-7; CDR3: CASSAGRGYEQYF